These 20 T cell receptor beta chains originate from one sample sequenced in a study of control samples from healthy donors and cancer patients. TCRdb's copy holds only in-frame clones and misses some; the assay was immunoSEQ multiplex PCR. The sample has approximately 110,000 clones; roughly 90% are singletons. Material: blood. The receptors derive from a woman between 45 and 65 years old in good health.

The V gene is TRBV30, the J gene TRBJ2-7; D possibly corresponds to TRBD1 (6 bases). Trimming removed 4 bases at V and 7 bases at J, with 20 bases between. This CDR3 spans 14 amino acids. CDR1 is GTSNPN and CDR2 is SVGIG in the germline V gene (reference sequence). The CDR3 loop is CAWTLNWDTGEQYF. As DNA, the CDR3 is TGTGCCTGGACCCTCAACTGGGACACCGGGGAGCAGTACTTC.

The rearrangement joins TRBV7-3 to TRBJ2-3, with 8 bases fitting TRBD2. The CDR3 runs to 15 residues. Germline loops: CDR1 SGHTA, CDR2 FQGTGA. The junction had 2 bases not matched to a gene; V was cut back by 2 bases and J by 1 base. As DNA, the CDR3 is TGTGCCAGCAGCTTAGTAGCGGGACGCACAGATACGCAGTATTTT. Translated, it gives CASSLVAGRTDTQYF.

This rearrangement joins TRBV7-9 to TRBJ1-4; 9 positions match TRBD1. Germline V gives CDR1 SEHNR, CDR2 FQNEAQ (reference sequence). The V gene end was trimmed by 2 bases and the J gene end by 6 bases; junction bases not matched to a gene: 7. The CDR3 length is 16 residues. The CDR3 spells CASSLLVGQGDEKLFF. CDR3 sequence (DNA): TGTGCCAGCAGCTTATTAGTGGGACAGGGTGATGAAAAACTGTTTTTT.

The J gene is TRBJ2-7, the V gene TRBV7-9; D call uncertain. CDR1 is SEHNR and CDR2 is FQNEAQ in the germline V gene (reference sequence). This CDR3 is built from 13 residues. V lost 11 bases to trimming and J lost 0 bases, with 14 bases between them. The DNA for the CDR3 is TGTGCCGGATCCGGGTCGAGCTCCTACGAGCAGTACTTC. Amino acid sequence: CAGSGSSSYEQYF.

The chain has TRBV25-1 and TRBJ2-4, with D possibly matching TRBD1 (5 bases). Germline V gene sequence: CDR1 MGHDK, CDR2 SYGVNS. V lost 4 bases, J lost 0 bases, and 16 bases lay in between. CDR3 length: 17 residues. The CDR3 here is CASSAPPKGLAKNIQYF. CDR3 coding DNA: TGTGCCAGCAGTGCCCCCCCGAAGGGGTTAGCCAAAAACATTCAGTACTTC.

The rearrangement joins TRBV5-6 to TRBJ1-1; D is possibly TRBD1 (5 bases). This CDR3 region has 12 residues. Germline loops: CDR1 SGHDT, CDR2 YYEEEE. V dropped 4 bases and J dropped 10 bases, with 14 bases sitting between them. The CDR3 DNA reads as TGTGCCAGCAGCGTGGCCAGGGTGGGAGCTTTCTTT. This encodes CASSVARVGAFF.

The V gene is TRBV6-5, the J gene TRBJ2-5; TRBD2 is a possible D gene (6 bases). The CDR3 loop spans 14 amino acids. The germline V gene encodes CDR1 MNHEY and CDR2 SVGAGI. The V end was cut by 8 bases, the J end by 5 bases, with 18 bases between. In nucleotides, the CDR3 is TGTGCCAGCTCTTCTCCCGGGCGGGACGAGACCCAGTACTTC. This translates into CASSSPGRDETQYF.

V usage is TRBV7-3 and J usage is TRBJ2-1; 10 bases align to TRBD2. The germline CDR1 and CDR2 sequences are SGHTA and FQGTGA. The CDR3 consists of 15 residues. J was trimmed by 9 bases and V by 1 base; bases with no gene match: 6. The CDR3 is CASSLRSGGASEQFF. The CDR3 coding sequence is TGTGCCAGCAGCTTAAGGAGCGGGGGGGCCAGTGAGCAGTTCTTC.

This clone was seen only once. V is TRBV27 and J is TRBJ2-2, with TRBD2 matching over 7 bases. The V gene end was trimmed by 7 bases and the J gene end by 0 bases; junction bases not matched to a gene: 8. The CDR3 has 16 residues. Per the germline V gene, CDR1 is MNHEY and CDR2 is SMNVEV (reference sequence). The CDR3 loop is CASIGASGANTGELFF. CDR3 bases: TGTGCCAGCATCGGGGCTAGCGGCGCGAACACCGGGGAGCTGTTTTTT.

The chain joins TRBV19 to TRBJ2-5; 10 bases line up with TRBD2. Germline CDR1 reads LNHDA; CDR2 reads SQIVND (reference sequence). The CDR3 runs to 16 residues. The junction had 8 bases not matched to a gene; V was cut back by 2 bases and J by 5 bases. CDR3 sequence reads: CASSITSGAVWETQYF. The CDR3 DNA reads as TGTGCCAGTAGTATAACTAGCGGGGCTGTGTGGGAGACCCAGTACTTC.

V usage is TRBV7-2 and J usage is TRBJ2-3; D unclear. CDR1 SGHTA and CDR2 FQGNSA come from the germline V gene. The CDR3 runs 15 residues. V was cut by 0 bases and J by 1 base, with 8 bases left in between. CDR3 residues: CASSLAPGGTDTQYF. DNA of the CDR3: TGTGCCAGCAGCTTAGCGCCAGGCGGCACAGATACGCAGTATTTT. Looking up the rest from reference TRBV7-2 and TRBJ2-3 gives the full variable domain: GAGVSQSPSNKVTEKGKDVELRCDPISGHTALYWYRQSLGQGLEFLIYFQGNSAPDKSGLPSDRFSAERTGGSVSTLTIQRTQQEDSAVYLCASSLAPGGTDTQYFGPGTRLTVL.

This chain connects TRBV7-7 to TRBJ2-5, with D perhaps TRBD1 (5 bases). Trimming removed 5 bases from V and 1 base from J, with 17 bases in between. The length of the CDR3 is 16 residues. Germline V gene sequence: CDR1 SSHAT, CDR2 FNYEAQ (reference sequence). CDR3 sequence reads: CASSLLGVTSQETQYF. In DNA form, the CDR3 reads TGTGCCAGCAGCCTCCTAGGGGTAACTTCCCAAGAGACCCAGTACTTC. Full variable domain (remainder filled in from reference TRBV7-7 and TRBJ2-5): GAGVSQSPRYKVTKRGQDVTLRCDPISSHATLYWYQQALGQGPEFLTYFNYEAQPDKSGLPSDRFSAERPEGSISTLTIQRTEQRDSAMYRCASSLLGVTSQETQYFGPGTRLLVL.

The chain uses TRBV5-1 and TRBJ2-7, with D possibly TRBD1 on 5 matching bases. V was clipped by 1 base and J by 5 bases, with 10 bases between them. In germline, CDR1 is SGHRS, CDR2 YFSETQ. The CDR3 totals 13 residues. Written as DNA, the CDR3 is TGCGCCAGCAGCTTGAACCAGGGCCACGAGCAGTACGTC. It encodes CASSLNQGHEQYV.

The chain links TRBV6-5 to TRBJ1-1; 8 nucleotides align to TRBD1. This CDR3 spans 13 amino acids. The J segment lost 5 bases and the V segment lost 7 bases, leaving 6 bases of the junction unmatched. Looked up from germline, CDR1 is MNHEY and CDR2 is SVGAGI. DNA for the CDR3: TGTGCCAGCAACAGACAGGGGAGGACTGAAGCTTTCTTT. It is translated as CASNRQGRTEAFF.

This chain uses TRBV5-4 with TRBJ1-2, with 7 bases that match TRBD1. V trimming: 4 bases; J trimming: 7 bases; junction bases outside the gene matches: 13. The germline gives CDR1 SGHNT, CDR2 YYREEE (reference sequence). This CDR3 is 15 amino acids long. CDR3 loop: CASSGPATGARGYTF. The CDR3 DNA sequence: TGTGCCAGCAGCGGGCCCGCAACAGGGGCCCGTGGCTACACCTTC.

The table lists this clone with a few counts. The CDR3 DNA is TGTGCCAGTAGTCTCGGGGCTAAGGCTGAAGCTTTCTTT. Encoded protein: CASSLGAKAEAFF. The chain is built from TRBV19 and TRBJ1-1; a weak D match, TRBD1 (5 bases). CDR1 is LNHDA and CDR2 is SQIVND in the germline V gene (reference sequence). The CDR3 is made up of 13 amino acids. V shed 5 bases and J shed 6 bases, with 13 bases lying between them.

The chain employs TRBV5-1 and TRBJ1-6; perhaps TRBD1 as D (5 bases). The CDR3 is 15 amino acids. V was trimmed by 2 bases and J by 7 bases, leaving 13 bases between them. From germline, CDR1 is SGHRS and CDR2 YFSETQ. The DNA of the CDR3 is TGCGCCAGCAGCTTAGCGGGACCGTCCAATTCACCCCTCCACTTT. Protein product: CASSLAGPSNSPLHF.

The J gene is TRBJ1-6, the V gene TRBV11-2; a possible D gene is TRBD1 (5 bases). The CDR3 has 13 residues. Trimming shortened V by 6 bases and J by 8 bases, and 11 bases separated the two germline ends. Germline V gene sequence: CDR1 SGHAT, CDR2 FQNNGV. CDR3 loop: CASRRVGDSPLHF. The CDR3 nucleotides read TGTGCCAGCAGACGAGTAGGGGATTCACCCCTCCACTTT.

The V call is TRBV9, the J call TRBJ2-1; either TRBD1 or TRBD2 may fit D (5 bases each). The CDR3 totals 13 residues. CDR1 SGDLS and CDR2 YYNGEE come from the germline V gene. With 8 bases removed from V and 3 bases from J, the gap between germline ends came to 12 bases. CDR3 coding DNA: TGTGCCAGTACCCGGGACCGCTACAATGAGCAGTTCTTC. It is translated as CASTRDRYNEQFF. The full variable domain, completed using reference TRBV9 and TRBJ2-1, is DSGVTQTPKHLITATGQRVTLRCSPRSGDLSVYWYQQSLDQGLQFLIQYYNGEERAKGNILERFSAQQFPDLHSELNLSSLELGDSALYFCASTRDRYNEQFFGPGTRLTVL.

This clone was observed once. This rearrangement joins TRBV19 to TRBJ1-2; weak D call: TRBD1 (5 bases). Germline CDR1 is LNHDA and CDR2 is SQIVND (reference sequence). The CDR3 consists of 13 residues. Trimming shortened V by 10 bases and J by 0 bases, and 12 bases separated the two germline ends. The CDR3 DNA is TGTGCCACAACGCGGGGGGCTAACTATGGCTACACCTTC. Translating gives CATTRGANYGYTF.